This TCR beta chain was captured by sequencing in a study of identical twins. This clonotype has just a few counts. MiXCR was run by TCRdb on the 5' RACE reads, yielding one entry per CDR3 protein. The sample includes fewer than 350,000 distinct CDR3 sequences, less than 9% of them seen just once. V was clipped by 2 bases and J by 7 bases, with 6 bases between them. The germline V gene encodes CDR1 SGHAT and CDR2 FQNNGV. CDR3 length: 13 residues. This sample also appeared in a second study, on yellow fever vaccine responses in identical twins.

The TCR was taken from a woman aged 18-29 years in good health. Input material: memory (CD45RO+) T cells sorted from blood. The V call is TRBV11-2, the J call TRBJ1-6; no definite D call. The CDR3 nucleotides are TGTGCCAGCAGCTTATCCGAGAATTCACCCCTCCACTTT. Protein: CASSLSENSPLHF.